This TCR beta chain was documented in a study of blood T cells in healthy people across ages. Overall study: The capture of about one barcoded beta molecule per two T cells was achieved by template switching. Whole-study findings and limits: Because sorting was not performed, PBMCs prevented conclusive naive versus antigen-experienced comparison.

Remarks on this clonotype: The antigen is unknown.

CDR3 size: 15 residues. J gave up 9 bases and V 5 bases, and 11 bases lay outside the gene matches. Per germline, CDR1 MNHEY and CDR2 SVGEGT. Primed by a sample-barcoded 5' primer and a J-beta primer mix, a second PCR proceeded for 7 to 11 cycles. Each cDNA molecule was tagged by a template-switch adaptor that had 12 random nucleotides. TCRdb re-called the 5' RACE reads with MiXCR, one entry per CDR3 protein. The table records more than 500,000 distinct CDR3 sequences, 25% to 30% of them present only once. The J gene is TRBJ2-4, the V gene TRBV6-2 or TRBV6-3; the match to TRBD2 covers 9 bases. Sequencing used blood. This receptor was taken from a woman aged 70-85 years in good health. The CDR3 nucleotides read TGTGCCAGCAGTCGAGAGACTAGCGGTCTTTTCATTCAGTACTTC. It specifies CASSRETSGLFIQYF.